The present T cell receptor (beta chain) was sequenced within a study of blood T cell repertoires in COVID-19. Study-wide context: The samples span acute and convalescent COVID-19 from the United States, Italy and Spain. The analysed material was cDNA or gDNA that came from T cells, B-cell-depleted T cells, or PBMCs.

In the source study's methods: Amplified reference gene primers provided the basis for estimating nucleated cell counts. Libraries were prepared by immunoSEQ multiplex PCR; TCRdb keeps only in-frame clonotypes and omits some of them. That table is the source of V, J and clone size, and D and trimming were worked out from the DNA. The sample consists of 90,000 to 140,000 clones, around 74% of them appearing once. This CDR3 has 13 residues. The germline gives CDR1 MNHEY, CDR2 SVGAGI. Deletions cut 2 bases from V and 6 bases from J, with 8 bases between. The TCR sequence derives from a woman between 65 and 79 years old with acute or convalescent COVID-19. Sequencing used peripheral blood. The chain combines TRBV6-5 with TRBJ1-5; no firm D call. This chain's CDR3 is CASSYSLRQPQHF. The CDR3 nucleotides are TGTGCCAGCAGTTACAGTCTGCGTCAGCCCCAGCATTTT.